The 3 T cell receptor beta chains below all came from one sample that was sequenced in a study of response to subunit inactivated influenza vaccine. TCRdb itself ran the RT-PCR reads through MiXCR, one entry per CDR3 protein. The sample has under 550,000 distinct CDR3 sequences; around 7.7% are singletons. The starting material was PBMCs from blood, obtained around 2 years after vaccination. The receptors originated from a man aged 45 to 70 who received an inactivated influenza vaccine.

This clonotype was seen only a few times. This chain uses TRBV10-3 with TRBJ2-3; 10 positions match TRBD1. The V gene's germline CDR1 is ENHRY and CDR2 SYGVKD. CDR3 size: 16 residues. V was pared by 4 bases and J by 3 bases, with 7 bases of the junction left unmatched. The CDR3 protein is CAISAGQGLLTDTQYF. CDR3 DNA sequence: TGTGCCATCAGTGCGGGACAGGGGTTGTTGACAGATACGCAGTATTTT.

In its sample, this clonotype was seen many times. The chain couples TRBV6-5 to TRBJ1-1; D may be TRBD1 (5 bases). The ends were cut back, 2 bases at V and 1 base at J, with 8 bases in the middle. Germline-derived CDR1 and CDR2 are MNHEY and SVGAGI. The CDR3 contains 14 residues. The DNA for the CDR3 is TGTGCCAGCAGTTACGCGGGGGGGAACACTGAAGCTTTCTTT. Encoded protein: CASSYAGGNTEAFF.

This clonotype showed up just a few times. The chain has TRBV7-9 and TRBJ2-1; 7 bases align to TRBD1. This CDR3 spans 15 amino acids. Unmatched junction bases numbered 8, after V lost 4 bases and J lost 5 bases. Germline V gene sequence: CDR1 SEHNR, CDR2 FQNEAQ (reference sequence). The chain's CDR3 is CASSSNRGANNEQFF. CDR3 nucleotides: TGTGCCAGCAGCTCAAACAGGGGCGCTAACAATGAGCAGTTCTTC.